A single sample is the source of the 17 T cell receptor beta chains below, sequenced in a study of T cells in Graves' hyperthyroidism and ophthalmopathy. RNA transcripts were the template for amplifying TCR beta CDR3 regions. When the TCR CDR3 underwent first-round RT-PCR, the HTBI primer set was used. MiXCR, run by TCRdb on the multiplex PCR reads, gives a single entry per CDR3 protein. Of around 350,000 distinct CDR3 sequences listed, more than 20% are singletons. The source material was blood. The source is a man aged 45 to 65 with Graves' hyperthyroidism.

The table lists this clonotype with many counts. V usage is TRBV2 and J usage is TRBJ2-1; TRBD1 might be the D (6 bases). Looked up from germline, CDR1 is SNHLY and CDR2 is FYNNEI. This CDR3 contains 13 residues. Trimming removed 5 bases from V and 10 bases from J, with 15 bases in between. CDR3 nucleotides: TGTGCCAGCAGTACCACAGGGCGCAGGGAGCAGTTCTTC. Amino acids: CASSTTGRREQFF.

This clonotype was detected only a few times. The V gene is TRBV6-1, the J gene TRBJ2-3, with 9 bases that match TRBD2. V was pared by 6 bases and J by 6 bases, with 4 bases of the junction left unmatched. The CDR3 consists of 13 residues. The V gene's germline CDR1 is MNHNS and CDR2 SASEGT. In nucleotides, the CDR3 is TGTGCCAGCAGCCTAGCGGGATTCGATACGCAGTATTTT. Its translation is CASSLAGFDTQYF.

This clonotype was found a few times. The chain joins TRBV7-8 to TRBJ2-2; D is unresolved. This CDR3 contains 14 residues. The V gene's germline CDR1 is SGHVS and CDR2 FQNEAQ. V lost 2 bases, J lost 7 bases, and 11 bases lay in between. The CDR3 protein is CASSLRNLGGELFF. CDR3 nucleotides: TGTGCCAGCAGCTTACGTAACCTGGGCGGGGAGCTGTTTTTT.

The rearrangement joins TRBV16 to TRBJ1-2; D unresolved. The CDR3 has 14 amino acids. Looked up from germline, CDR1 is KGHSY and CDR2 is FQNENV. Trimming pared 2 bases from V and 7 bases from J, leaving 14 bases between. The CDR3 spells CASSQEGGLSGYTF. The DNA of the CDR3 is TGTGCCAGCAGCCAAGAGGGAGGCCTTTCTGGCTACACCTTC.

This clonotype was seen many times. The rearrangement joins TRBV27 to TRBJ2-1; 9 bases line up with TRBD2. The CDR3 spans 15 residues. Trimming cost V 1 base and J 7 bases; bases outside gene matches: 5. The germline CDR1 and CDR2 sequences are MNHEY and SMNVEV (reference sequence). DNA of the CDR3: TGTGCCAGCAGTTTATTCGCTAGCGGGAAAAATGAGCAGTTCTTC. As protein: CASSLFASGKNEQFF.

The chain carries TRBV30 and TRBJ2-1, with D uncertain. The CDR3 contains 13 residues. Trimming shortened V by 3 bases and J by 0 bases, and 6 bases separated the two germline ends. CDR1 GTSNPN and CDR2 SVGIG come from the germline V gene (reference sequence). CDR3: CAWRKSSYNEQFF. The CDR3 region has the DNA TGTGCCTGGAGGAAGAGCTCCTACAATGAGCAGTTCTTC.

The sample holds a few counts of this clonotype. The CDR3 nucleotides read TGTGCCAGCAGTTCTGTGCCACATCCGCGAGAGACCCAGTACTTC. It specifies CASSSVPHPRETQYF. This chain connects TRBV27 to TRBJ2-5; D is unclear. CDR1 MNHEY and CDR2 SMNVEV come from the germline V gene (reference sequence). CDR3 size: 15 residues. V shed 4 bases and J shed 4 bases, with 16 bases lying between them.

There are a few counts of this clonotype. The chain carries TRBV7-9 and TRBJ1-1; D possibly corresponds to TRBD1 (5 bases). The CDR3 spans 12 residues. Trimming cost V 5 bases and J 8 bases, with 12 bases left between them. CDR1 and CDR2 from the germline V gene are SEHNR and FQNEAQ (reference sequence). The CDR3 loop is CASSHGAGEAFF. The DNA for the CDR3 is TGTGCCAGCAGCCATGGGGCGGGGGAAGCTTTCTTT. Combining the CDR3 with reference TRBV7-9 and TRBJ1-1 gives the whole variable domain DTGVSQNPRHKITKRGQNVTFRCDPISEHNRLYWYRQTLGQGPEFLTYFQNEAQLEKSRLLSDRFSAERPKGSFSTLEIQRTEQGDSAMYLCASSHGAGEAFFGQGTRLTVV.

The chain has TRBV10-3 and TRBJ1-4, with 7 bases matching TRBD1. This CDR3 contains 15 residues. The V gene's germline CDR1 is ENHRY and CDR2 SYGVKD. V lost 3 bases to trimming and J lost 5 bases; unmatched junction nucleotides: 6. This CDR3 is CAISDETGSNEKLFF. CDR3 in DNA: TGTGCCATCAGTGATGAGACAGGGTCGAATGAAAAACTGTTTTTT.

This clonotype turned up a few times. The chain carries TRBV6-2 or TRBV6-3 and TRBJ2-1, with D unresolved. Trimming shortened V by 6 bases and J by 4 bases, and 10 bases separated the two germline ends. CDR3 length: 13 residues. Germline values: CDR1 MNHEY, CDR2 SVGEGT. This CDR3 reads CASSSTYYNEQFF. DNA of the CDR3: TGTGCCAGCAGCTCAACCTATTACAATGAGCAGTTCTTC.

The table lists this clonotype with a few counts. The V call is TRBV4-1, the J call TRBJ2-1; D is unresolved. Germline CDR1 MGHRA, CDR2 YSYEKL. Trimming removed 0 bases from V and 7 bases from J, with 10 bases in between. This CDR3 is 14 amino acids long. The CDR3 DNA is TGCGCCAGCAGCCAAGATAGTAGGGAAAATGAGCAGTTCTTC. This gives the protein CASSQDSRENEQFF.

Turning to this clonotype: This may arise from a read error, as a much more abundant clone is one base away. The gene calls are TRBV5-1 and TRBJ2-7; 7 nucleotides line up with TRBD1. CDR1 and CDR2 from the germline V gene are SGHRS and YFSETQ. There are 14 residues in the CDR3. CDR3 loop: CASSFDRAYYVQYF. The CDR3 DNA reads as TGCGCCAGCAGCTTTGACAGGGCCTACTACGTGCAGTACTTC.

This chain joins TRBV20-1 and TRBJ2-1, with 14 bases aligning to TRBD2. V trimming: 1 base; J trimming: 7 bases; junction bases outside the gene matches: 6. CDR1 is DFQATT, CDR2 SNEGSKA, per germline (reference sequence). The CDR3 totals 16 residues. The CDR3 is CSARAPTSGRGNEQFF. The CDR3 nucleotides are TGCAGTGCTAGAGCCCCGACTAGCGGGAGGGGTAATGAGCAGTTCTTC.

This clonotype was seen repeatedly, ten times or more. The chain joins TRBV3-1 to TRBJ2-2; 7 nucleotides agree with TRBD1. CDR1 is LGHDT, CDR2 YNNKEL, per germline (reference sequence). V lost 0 bases to trimming and J lost 4 bases; unmatched junction nucleotides: 2. The CDR3 runs to 15 residues. The CDR3 nucleotides read TGTGCCAGCAGCCAAGAGGGACAGTCCACCGGGGAGCTGTTTTTT. Translated, it gives CASSQEGQSTGELFF.

This clonotype appeared many times. The rearrangement links TRBV3-1 to TRBJ2-3, with 8 bases that match TRBD2. V shed 4 bases and J 3 bases; nucleotides not matched to a gene: 9. The CDR3 length is 16 residues. Germline V gene lookup returns CDR1 LGHDT and CDR2 YNNKEL (reference sequence). The DNA for the CDR3 is TGTGCCAGCAGCCCCGGGGTAGCGGGACGAACAGATACGCAGTATTTT. This sequence encodes CASSPGVAGRTDTQYF.

The chain uses TRBV30 and TRBJ2-7; D is unresolved. V was pared by 2 bases and J by 3 bases, with 11 bases between. This CDR3 region has 13 residues. Germline values: CDR1 GTSNPN, CDR2 SVGIG (reference sequence). CDR3 sequence (DNA): TGTGCCTGGAGTAAGGGTCTAATCTACGAGCAGTACTTC. As protein: CAWSKGLIYEQYF. Filled out from reference TRBV30 and TRBJ2-7, the complete variable domain reads SQTIHQWPATLVQPVGSPLSLECTVEGTSNPNLYWYRQAAGRGLQLLFYSVGIGQISSEVPQNLSASRPQDRQFILSSKKLLLSDSGFYLCAWSKGLIYEQYFGPGTRLTVT.

Concerning this clonotype: A much larger clone lies a single base off, so this may be a read error. The chain uses TRBV18 and TRBJ2-3; a possible D gene is TRBD2 (6 bases). CDR3 length: 15 amino acids. Trimming cost V 0 bases and J 11 bases, with 18 bases left between them. From germline, CDR1 is KGHSH and CDR2 LQKENI. Written as DNA, the CDR3 is TGTGCCAGCTCACCACCGGCGGGCTCCGGGGGATTGCAGTATTTT. This encodes CASSPPAGSGGLQYF.